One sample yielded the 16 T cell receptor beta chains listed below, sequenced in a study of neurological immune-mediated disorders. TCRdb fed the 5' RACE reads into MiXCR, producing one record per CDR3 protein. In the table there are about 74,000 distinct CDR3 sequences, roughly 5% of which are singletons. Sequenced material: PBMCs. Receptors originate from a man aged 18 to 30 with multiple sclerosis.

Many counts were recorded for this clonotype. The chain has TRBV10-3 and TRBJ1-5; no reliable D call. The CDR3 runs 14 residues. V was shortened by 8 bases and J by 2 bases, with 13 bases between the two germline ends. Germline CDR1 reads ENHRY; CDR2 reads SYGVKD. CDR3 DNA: TGTGCCATCTCCGGGGAATCGGGCAATCAGCCCCAGCATTTT. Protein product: CAISGESGNQPQHF.

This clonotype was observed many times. CDR3 nucleotide sequence: TGTGCCAGCAGCCAAGAGGGGGCCAGGGGGTTCCACTTT. This sequence encodes CASSQEGARGFHF. This rearrangement joins TRBV3-1 to TRBJ1-6, with 7 bases aligning to TRBD1. J gave up 17 bases and V 0 bases, and 7 bases lay outside the gene matches. Germline values: CDR1 LGHDT, CDR2 YNNKEL (reference sequence). This CDR3 comprises 13 residues.

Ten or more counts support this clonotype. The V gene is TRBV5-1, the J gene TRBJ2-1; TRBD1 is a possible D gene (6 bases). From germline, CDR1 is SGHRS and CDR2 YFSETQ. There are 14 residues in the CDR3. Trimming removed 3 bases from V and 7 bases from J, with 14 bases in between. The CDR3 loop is CASSWVGAENEQFF. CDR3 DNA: TGCGCCAGCAGCTGGGTGGGGGCTGAAAATGAGCAGTTCTTC.

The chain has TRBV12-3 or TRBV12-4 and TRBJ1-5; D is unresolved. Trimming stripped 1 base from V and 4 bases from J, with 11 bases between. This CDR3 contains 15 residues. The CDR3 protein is CASSLGVGINQPQHF. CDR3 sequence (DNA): TGTGCCAGCAGTTTAGGGGTGGGCATTAATCAGCCCCAGCATTTT.

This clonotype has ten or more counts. As DNA, the CDR3 is TGCGCCAGCAGCCAAGACGCCCTATCCTACGAGCAGTACTTC. It codes for CASSQDALSYEQYF. This chain connects TRBV5-1 to TRBJ2-7; D unclear. The V gene's germline CDR1 is SGHRS and CDR2 YFSETQ. There are 14 residues in the CDR3. V was trimmed by 4 bases and J by 1 base, leaving 12 bases between them.

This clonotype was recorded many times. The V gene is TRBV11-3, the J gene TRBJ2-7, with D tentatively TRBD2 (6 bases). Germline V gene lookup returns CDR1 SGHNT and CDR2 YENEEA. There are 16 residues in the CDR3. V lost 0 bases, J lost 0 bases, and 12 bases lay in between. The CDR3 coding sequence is TGTGCCAGCAGCTTAGAGAGGGGAGGAGGCTCCTACGAGCAGTACTTC. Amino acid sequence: CASSLERGGGSYEQYF.

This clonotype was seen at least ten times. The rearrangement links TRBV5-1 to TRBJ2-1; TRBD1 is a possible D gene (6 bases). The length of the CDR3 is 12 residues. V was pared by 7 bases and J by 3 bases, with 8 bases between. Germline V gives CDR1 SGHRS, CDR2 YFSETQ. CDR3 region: CASRDNYNEQFF. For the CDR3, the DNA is TGCGCCAGCCGGGACAACTACAATGAGCAGTTCTTC.

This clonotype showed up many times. The CDR3 DNA reads as TGCAGTGCCGGACTTAACTTTGATCTCACAGATACGCAGTATTTT. Translation: CSAGLNFDLTDTQYF. The genes are TRBV20-1 and TRBJ2-3; tentatively, D is TRBD2 (5 bases). Germline loops: CDR1 DFQATT, CDR2 SNEGSKA (reference sequence). With 6 bases removed from V and 2 bases from J, the gap between germline ends came to 18 bases. CDR3 length equals 15 residues.

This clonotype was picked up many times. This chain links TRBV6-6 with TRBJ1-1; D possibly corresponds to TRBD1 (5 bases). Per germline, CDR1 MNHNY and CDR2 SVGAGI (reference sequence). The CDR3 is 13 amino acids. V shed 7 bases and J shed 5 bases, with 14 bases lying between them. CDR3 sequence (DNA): TGTGCCAGCACCAACGGGGCGGAAACTGAAGCTTTCTTT. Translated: CASTNGAETEAFF.

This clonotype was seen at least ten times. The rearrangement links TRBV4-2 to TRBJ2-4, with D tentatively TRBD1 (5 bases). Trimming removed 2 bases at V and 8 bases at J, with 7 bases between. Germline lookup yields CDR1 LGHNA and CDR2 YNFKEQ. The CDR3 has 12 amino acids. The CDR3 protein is CASSQTGDIQYF. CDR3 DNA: TGTGCCAGCAGCCAAACAGGTGACATTCAGTACTTC.

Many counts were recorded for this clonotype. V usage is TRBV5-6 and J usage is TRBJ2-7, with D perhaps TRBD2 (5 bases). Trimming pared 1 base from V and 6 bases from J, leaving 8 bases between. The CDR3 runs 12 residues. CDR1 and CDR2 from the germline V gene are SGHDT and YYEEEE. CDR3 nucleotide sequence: TGTGCCAGCAGCTTGCCAAGCGGCGAGCAGTACTTC. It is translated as CASSLPSGEQYF.

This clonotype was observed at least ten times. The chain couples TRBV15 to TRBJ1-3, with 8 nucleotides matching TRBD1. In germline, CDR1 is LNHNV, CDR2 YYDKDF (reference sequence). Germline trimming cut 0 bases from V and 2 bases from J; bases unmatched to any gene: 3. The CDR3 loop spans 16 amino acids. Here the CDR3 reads CATSREQGVTGNTIYF. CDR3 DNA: TGTGCCACCAGCAGAGAACAGGGGGTCACTGGAAACACCATATATTTT.

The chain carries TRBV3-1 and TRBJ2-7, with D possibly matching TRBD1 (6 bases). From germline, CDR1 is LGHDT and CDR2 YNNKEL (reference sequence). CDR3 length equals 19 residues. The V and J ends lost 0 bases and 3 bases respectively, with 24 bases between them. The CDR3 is CASSQDIADPQGRFYEQYF. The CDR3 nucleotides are TGTGCCAGCAGCCAAGATATAGCCGATCCGCAGGGGAGATTCTACGAGCAGTACTTC.

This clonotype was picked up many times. The CDR3 nucleotides read TGCAGCGTCAGCGGACAGGGAAAGGGCTACACCTTC. Its translation: CSVSGQGKGYTF. The chain couples TRBV29-1 to TRBJ1-2, with TRBD1 matching 8 bases. This CDR3 has 12 residues. Germline values: CDR1 SQVTM, CDR2 ANQGSEA. The junction had 8 bases not matched to a gene; V was cut back by 6 bases and J by 8 bases. Full variable domain (missing parts from reference TRBV29-1 and TRBJ1-2): SAVISQKPSRDICQRGTSLTIQCQVDSQVTMMFWYRQQPGQSLTLIATANQGSEATYESGFVIDKFPISRPNLTFSTLTVSNMSPEDSSIYLCSVSGQGKGYTFGSGTRLTVV.

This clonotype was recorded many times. CDR3: CSARASGRENEQFF. In DNA form, the CDR3 reads TGCAGTGCTAGGGCTAGCGGGAGGGAGAATGAGCAGTTCTTC. This chain links TRBV20-1 with TRBJ2-1, with 12 bases aligning to TRBD2. With V trimmed by 3 bases and J by 7 bases, 4 bases remained unmatched. The germline V gene has CDR1 DFQATT and CDR2 SNEGSKA (reference sequence). This CDR3 has 14 residues.

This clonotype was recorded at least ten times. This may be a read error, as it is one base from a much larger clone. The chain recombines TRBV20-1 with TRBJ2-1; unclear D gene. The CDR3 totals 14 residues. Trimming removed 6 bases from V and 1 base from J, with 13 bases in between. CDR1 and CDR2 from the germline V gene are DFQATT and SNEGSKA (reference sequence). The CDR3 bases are TGCAGTGCCGTAGCCCTAAGATCCTACAATGAGCAGTTCTTC. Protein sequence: CSAVALRSYNEQFF.